One and the same sample provided the 8 T cell receptor beta chains below, sequenced in a study of CXCR3-negative and CXCR3-positive naive CD8 T cells. Study outcomes and limitations: CXCR3-expressing naive cells carried TRB CDR3s more hydrophobic than those of CXCR3-negative naive cells.

With UMI labels, 5' RACE was used to prepare the TRB cDNA libraries. TCRdb re-called the 5' RACE reads and shows each CDR3 protein once, DNA omitted. The sample has tens of thousands of distinct CDR3 sequences, and its top ten clones hold roughly 0.59%. Their antigens remain unidentified. Sequenced sample: naive CXCR3+ CD8+ T cells from blood. Subset noted: CD45RO-CCR7+CD27+CD95- naive CD8+ T cells expressing CXCR3 (TNR3+). The receptors derive from a human donor in good health. Some clones in this sample may be carry-over from other donors' samples.

The chain recombines TRBV28 with TRBJ2-1; TCRdb returns TRBD1, unconfirmable since there is no DNA. There are 16 residues in the CDR3. Germline V CDR1 and CDR2: MDHEN, SYDVKM. CDR3 in amino acids: CASSLRGGVQMNEQFF.

The chain has TRBV19 and TRBJ2-1; the D call of TRBD1 rests on TCRdb alone, since no DNA is present to check it. This CDR3 has 18 amino acids. Germline values: CDR1 LNHDA, CDR2 SQIVND (reference sequence). The CDR3 protein is CASIVSGGALSSYNEQFF.

This chain uses TRBV3-1 with TRBJ2-7; TCRdb calls TRBD1, which cannot be checked without DNA. The V gene's germline CDR1 is LGHDT and CDR2 YNNKEL (reference sequence). CDR3 size: 16 residues. CDR3 amino acids: CASSQDHSTGAYEQYF.

V is TRBV29-1 and J is TRBJ1-4. The CDR3 has 13 amino acids. Germline V gene sequence: CDR1 SQVTM, CDR2 ANQGSEA. CDR3: CSVEEETNEKLFF.

The genes are TRBV29-1 and TRBJ2-5. The CDR3 consists of 14 residues. Per the germline V gene, CDR1 is SQVTM and CDR2 is ANQGSEA. CDR3 protein: CSVEGQANQETQYF.

This chain joins TRBV6-4 and TRBJ2-6; TCRdb outputs TRBD1, but without DNA this stays unchecked. Germline-derived CDR1 and CDR2 are MRHNA and SNTAGT. The CDR3 sequence is 14 residues long. The CDR3 sequence: CASSPGTGANVLTF.

The V and J genes are TRBV12-3 or TRBV12-4 and TRBJ1-2. The CDR3 loop spans 14 amino acids. CDR3 protein: CASSPTRRNYGYTF.

The V gene is TRBV29-1, the J gene TRBJ1-4; lacking DNA, the TRBD1 call made by TCRdb goes unchecked. The germline gives CDR1 SQVTM, CDR2 ANQGSEA. The CDR3 loop spans 13 amino acids. CDR3 in amino acids: CSVGQGLSEKLFF.